In its sample, the clone carrying this T cell receptor (beta chain) was seen a few times. The antigen is not known. In germline, CDR1 is SNHLY, CDR2 FYNNEI. V trimming: 3 bases; J trimming: 0 bases; junction bases outside the gene matches: 1. The CDR3 is 14 amino acids. The data belong to a study of cytomegalovirus exposure and HLA in healthy donors. Researchers ran the PCR with 60 Vbeta and 13 Jbeta primers. TCRdb's copy holds only in-frame clones and misses some; the assay was immunoSEQ multiplex PCR. The table has about 160,000 clones, approximately 84% seen once; the top ten hold 1.3%. Findings and limits, study-wide: Other equally common chains were less clonally expanded than HLA-associated TCR beta chains, a later analysis showed.

V usage is TRBV2 and J usage is TRBJ2-7; 8 nucleotides line up with TRBD1. This clonotype originated in a man aged 45-65 years in good health and CMV-seropositive. What was sequenced was PBMCs. The CDR3 sequence is CASSEDRDSYEQYF. The CDR3, as DNA: TGTGCCAGCAGTGAGGACAGGGACTCCTACGAGCAGTACTTC.